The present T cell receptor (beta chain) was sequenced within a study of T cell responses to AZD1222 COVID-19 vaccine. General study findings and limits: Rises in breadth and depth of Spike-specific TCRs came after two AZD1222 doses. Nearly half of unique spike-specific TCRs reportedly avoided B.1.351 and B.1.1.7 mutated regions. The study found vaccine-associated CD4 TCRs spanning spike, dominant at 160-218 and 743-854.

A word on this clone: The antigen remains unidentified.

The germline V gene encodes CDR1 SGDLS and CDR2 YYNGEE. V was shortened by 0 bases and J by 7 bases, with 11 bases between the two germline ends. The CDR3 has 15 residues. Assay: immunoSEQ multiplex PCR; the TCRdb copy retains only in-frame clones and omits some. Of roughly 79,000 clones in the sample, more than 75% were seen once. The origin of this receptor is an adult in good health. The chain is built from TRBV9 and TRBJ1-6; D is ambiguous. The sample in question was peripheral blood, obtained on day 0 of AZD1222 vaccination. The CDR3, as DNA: TGTGCCAGCAGCGTAGGGGTGGTCTGGAATTCACCCCTCCACTTT. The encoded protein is CASSVGVVWNSPLHF.